One and the same sample provided the 15 T cell receptor beta chains below, sequenced in a study of blood T cell repertoires in COVID-19. The table came from immunoSEQ multiplex PCR; TCRdb's copy has only in-frame clones and leaves some out. The sample lists roughly 200,000 clones, 85% to 90% seen once, with about 1.7% in the top ten. The specimen sequenced was peripheral blood. All receptors derive from a man younger than 30 with active or convalescent COVID-19.

The chain is built from TRBV11-1 and TRBJ2-7, with 12 nucleotides matching TRBD2. Germline values: CDR1 SGHAT, CDR2 FQDESV (reference sequence). Trimming removed 7 bases from V and 7 bases from J; junction bases left unmatched: 11. The CDR3 is made up of 15 amino acids. The CDR3 DNA sequence: TGTGCCAGCACCGTTCACCCGGGGACTAGCGGGGAGCAGTACTTC. It translates to CASTVHPGTSGEQYF. Together with reference TRBV11-1 and TRBJ2-7, the CDR3 gives the full variable domain: EAEVAQSPRYKITEKSQAVAFWCDPISGHATLYWYRQILGQGPELLVQFQDESVVDDSQLPKDRFSAERLKGVDSTLKIQPAELGDSAMYLCASTVHPGTSGEQYFGPGTRLTVT.

The chain links TRBV27 to TRBJ2-7; D unresolved. V dropped 0 bases and J dropped 5 bases, with 8 bases sitting between them. CDR1 and CDR2 (germline): MNHEY, SMNVEV (reference sequence). The CDR3 runs 13 residues. CDR3 sequence reads: CASSLSVRDEQYF. The CDR3 bases are TGTGCCAGCAGTTTATCAGTTCGGGACGAGCAGTACTTC.

The J gene is TRBJ2-2, the V gene TRBV24-1, with no clear D. Germline loops: CDR1 KGHDR, CDR2 SFDVKD. The CDR3 consists of 16 residues. The V gene lost 3 bases and the J gene lost 1 base, with 11 bases spanning the gap. The CDR3 region is CATSDPSAGNTGELFF. In nucleotides, the CDR3 is TGTGCCACCAGTGATCCGTCGGCAGGGAACACCGGGGAGCTGTTTTTT.

The chain links TRBV6-2 or TRBV6-3 to TRBJ1-1; 10 bases align to TRBD1. The V and J ends lost 5 bases and 4 bases, in that order; junction bases with no gene match: 7. The V gene's germline CDR1 is MNHEY and CDR2 SVGEGT. The CDR3 consists of 15 residues. CDR3 region: CASSQGQGPSTEAFF. CDR3 nucleotide sequence: TGTGCCAGCAGTCAGGGACAGGGGCCGAGCACTGAAGCTTTCTTT.

The chain recombines TRBV29-1 with TRBJ2-1; D may be TRBD1 (5 bases). The ends were cut back, 7 bases at V and 7 bases at J, with 17 bases in the middle. Germline V gene sequence: CDR1 SQVTM, CDR2 ANQGSEA. The CDR3 sequence is 13 residues long. CDR3 region: CSERTILRNEQFF. The CDR3 DNA reads TGCAGCGAACGGACAATCCTACGGAATGAGCAGTTCTTC.

The rearrangement links TRBV7-9 to TRBJ2-7; possible D gene TRBD2, 6 bases. Trimming removed 5 bases from V and 4 bases from J, with 24 bases in between. The germline CDR1 and CDR2 sequences are SEHNR and FQNEAQ (reference sequence). This CDR3 spans 17 amino acids. The CDR3 DNA follows: TGTGCCAGCAGCCCGACCTTGATGGAGGGAGGATGGTACGAGCAGTACTTC. Its protein is CASSPTLMEGGWYEQYF.

The genes are TRBV19 and TRBJ2-7; TRBD1 agrees at 8 bases. This CDR3 region has 15 residues. Unmatched junction bases numbered 11, after V lost 4 bases and J lost 6 bases. The germline CDR1 and CDR2 sequences are LNHDA and SQIVND (reference sequence). The CDR3 spells CASSTTGVTEGEQYF. DNA of the CDR3: TGTGCCAGTAGTACGACAGGGGTTACAGAGGGCGAGCAGTACTTC.

This clone was seen more than once but under ten times. This chain links TRBV6-2 or TRBV6-3 with TRBJ1-2, with TRBD1 matching 8 bases. This CDR3 region has 16 residues. Germline CDR1 and CDR2: MNHEY and SVGEGT. Trimming removed 8 bases from V and 0 bases from J; junction bases left unmatched: 11. This CDR3 reads CASRSDRVDPNYGYTF. In DNA form, the CDR3 reads TGTGCCAGCCGTTCGGACAGGGTGGACCCTAACTATGGCTACACCTTC.

This clone was seen only once. The chain links TRBV4-3 to TRBJ1-2; D possibly corresponds to TRBD1 (5 bases). The CDR3 covers 15 residues. V was cut by 1 base and J by 0 bases, with 9 bases left in between. Germline V CDR1 and CDR2: LGHNA, YSLEER. CDR3 amino acids: CASSQGTGANYGYTF. The CDR3 DNA follows: TGCGCCAGCAGCCAAGGTACAGGCGCTAACTATGGCTACACCTTC.

For the CDR3, the DNA is TGCGCCAGCAGCTTGGGGACAGGGGTAACCTACGAGCAGTACTTC. It yields the protein CASSLGTGVTYEQYF. V gene TRBV5-1 combines with J gene TRBJ2-7; TRBD1 agrees at 9 bases. Trimming at V came to 0 bases and at J to 2 bases, leaving 3 bases not matched to a gene. CDR3 length equals 15 residues. Germline values: CDR1 SGHRS, CDR2 YFSETQ.

This rearrangement joins TRBV18 to TRBJ2-1; 7 bases line up with TRBD2. This CDR3 is 13 amino acids long. After removal of 3 bases from V and 8 bases from J, the junction contained 4 bases not matched to a gene. CDR1 and CDR2 from the germline V gene are KGHSH and LQKENI. The CDR3 reads CASSPKRGDEQFF. DNA for the CDR3: TGTGCCAGCTCACCGAAACGGGGGGATGAGCAGTTCTTC.

The chain recombines TRBV5-1 with TRBJ2-1, with 8 bases fitting TRBD2. With 4 bases clipped from V and 4 bases from J, the junction kept 7 bases outside the gene matches. Germline values: CDR1 SGHRS, CDR2 YFSETQ. The CDR3 spans 15 residues. CDR3 bases: TGCGCCAGCAGCCCAGGACTAGCATCATACAATGAGCAGTTCTTC. Translation gives CASSPGLASYNEQFF.

This chain connects TRBV5-6 to TRBJ2-5; possibly TRBD2 for D (5 bases). This CDR3 is 14 amino acids long. Trimming removed 1 base from V and 1 base from J, with 8 bases in between. Germline V gene sequence: CDR1 SGHDT, CDR2 YYEEEE. The DNA for the CDR3 is TGTGCCAGCAGCTTGAACGGGGTCCAAGAGACCCAGTACTTC. Translation: CASSLNGVQETQYF.

The rearrangement uses TRBV7-9 and TRBJ2-5; 12 nucleotides line up with TRBD2. The germline V gene encodes CDR1 SEHNR and CDR2 FQNEAQ (reference sequence). Trimming took 3 bases from V and 0 from J; bases not matched to a gene: 8. The CDR3 extends over 18 amino acids. The DNA for the CDR3 is TGTGCCAGCAGCTTCCCCAAACGACTAGCGGGAGACCAAGAGACCCAGTACTTC. Amino acid sequence: CASSFPKRLAGDQETQYF.

The CDR3 DNA reads TGTGCCAGCAGCCCGGTGTTAGGGGCAACAGATACGCAGTATTTT. It is translated as CASSPVLGATDTQYF. V usage is TRBV11-2 and J usage is TRBJ2-3, with D tentatively TRBD1 (5 bases). CDR3 length: 15 amino acids. V dropped 5 bases and J dropped 3 bases, with 15 bases sitting between them. CDR1 and CDR2 (germline): SGHAT, FQNNGV.